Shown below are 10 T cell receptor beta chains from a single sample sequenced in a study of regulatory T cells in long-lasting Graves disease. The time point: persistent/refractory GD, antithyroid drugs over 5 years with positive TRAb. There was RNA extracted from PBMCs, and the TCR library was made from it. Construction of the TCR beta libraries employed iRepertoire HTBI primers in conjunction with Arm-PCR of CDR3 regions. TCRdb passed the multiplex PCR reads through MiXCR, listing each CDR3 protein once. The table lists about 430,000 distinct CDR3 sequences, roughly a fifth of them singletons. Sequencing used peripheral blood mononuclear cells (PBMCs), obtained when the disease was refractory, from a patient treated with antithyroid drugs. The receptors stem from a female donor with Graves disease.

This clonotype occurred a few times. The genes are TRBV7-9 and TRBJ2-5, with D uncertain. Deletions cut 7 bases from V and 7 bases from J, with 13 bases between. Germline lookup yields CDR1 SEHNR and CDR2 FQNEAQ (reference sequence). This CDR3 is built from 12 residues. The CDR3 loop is CASTNPLGTQYF. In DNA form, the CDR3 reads TGTGCCAGCACCAATCCCTTGGGGACCCAGTACTTC. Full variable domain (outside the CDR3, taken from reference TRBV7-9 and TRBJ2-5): DTGVSQNPRHKITKRGQNVTFRCDPISEHNRLYWYRQTLGQGPEFLTYFQNEAQLEKSRLLSDRFSAERPKGSFSTLEIQRTEQGDSAMYLCASTNPLGTQYFGPGTRLLVL.

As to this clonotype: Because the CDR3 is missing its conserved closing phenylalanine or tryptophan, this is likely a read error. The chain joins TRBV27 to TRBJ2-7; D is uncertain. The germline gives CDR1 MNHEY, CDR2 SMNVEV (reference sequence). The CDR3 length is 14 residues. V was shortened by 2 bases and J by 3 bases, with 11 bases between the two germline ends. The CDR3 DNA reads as TGTGCCAGCAGTTTAATTGTTGGTAGCTACGAGCAGTACTAC. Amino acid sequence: CASSLIVGSYEQYY.

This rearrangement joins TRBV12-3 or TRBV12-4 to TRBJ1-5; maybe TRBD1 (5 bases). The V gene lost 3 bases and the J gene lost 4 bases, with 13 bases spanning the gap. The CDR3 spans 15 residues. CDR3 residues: CASSLTDRSNQPQHF. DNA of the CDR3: TGTGCCAGCAGTTTGACTGACAGATCAAATCAGCCCCAGCATTTT.

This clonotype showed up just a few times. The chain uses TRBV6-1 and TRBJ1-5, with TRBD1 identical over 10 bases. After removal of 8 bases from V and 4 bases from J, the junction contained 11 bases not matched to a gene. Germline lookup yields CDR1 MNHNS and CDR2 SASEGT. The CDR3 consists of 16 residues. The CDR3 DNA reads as TGTGCCAGCGGAACCAGCCCGGGACAGGGGAATCAGCCCCAGCATTTT. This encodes CASGTSPGQGNQPQHF.

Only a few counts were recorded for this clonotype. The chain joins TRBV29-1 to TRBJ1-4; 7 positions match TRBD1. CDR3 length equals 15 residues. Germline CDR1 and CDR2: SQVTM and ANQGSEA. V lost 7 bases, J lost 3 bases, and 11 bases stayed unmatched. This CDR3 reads CSAGAGGVANEKLFF. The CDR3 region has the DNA TGCAGCGCCGGGGCAGGGGGGGTGGCTAATGAAAAACTGTTTTTT.

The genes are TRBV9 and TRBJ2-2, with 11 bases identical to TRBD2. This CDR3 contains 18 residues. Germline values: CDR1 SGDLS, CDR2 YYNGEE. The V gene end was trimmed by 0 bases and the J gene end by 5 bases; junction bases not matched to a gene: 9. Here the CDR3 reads CASSVDLAGGPRTGELFF. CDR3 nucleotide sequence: TGTGCCAGCAGCGTAGATTTAGCGGGAGGGCCTCGAACCGGGGAGCTGTTTTTT.

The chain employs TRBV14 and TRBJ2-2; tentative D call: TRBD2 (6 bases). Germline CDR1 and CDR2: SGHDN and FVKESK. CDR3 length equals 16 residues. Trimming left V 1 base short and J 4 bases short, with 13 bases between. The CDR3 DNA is TGTGCCAGCAGCCAAGTTGTGGGAGGAATCACCGGGGAGCTGTTTTTT. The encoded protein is CASSQVVGGITGELFF.

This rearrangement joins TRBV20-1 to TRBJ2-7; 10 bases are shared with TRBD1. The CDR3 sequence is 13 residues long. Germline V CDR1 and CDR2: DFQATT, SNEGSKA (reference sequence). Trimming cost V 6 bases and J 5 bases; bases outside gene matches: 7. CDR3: CSADDRGQDEQYF. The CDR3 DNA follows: TGCAGTGCAGATGACAGGGGGCAGGACGAGCAGTACTTC.

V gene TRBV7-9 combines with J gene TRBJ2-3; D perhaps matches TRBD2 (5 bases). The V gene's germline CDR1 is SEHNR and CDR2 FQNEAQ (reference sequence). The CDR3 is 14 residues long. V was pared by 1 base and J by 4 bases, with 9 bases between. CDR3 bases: TGTGCCAGCAGCTTAGGAGGGAATCCAGATACGCAGTATTTT. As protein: CASSLGGNPDTQYF.

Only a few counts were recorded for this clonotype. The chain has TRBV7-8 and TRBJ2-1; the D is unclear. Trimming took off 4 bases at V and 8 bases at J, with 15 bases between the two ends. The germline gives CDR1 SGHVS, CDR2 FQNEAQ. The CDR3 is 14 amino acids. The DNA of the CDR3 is TGTGCCAGCAGCTCCATAACGACCGAGCATGAGCAGTTCTTC. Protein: CASSSITTEHEQFF.